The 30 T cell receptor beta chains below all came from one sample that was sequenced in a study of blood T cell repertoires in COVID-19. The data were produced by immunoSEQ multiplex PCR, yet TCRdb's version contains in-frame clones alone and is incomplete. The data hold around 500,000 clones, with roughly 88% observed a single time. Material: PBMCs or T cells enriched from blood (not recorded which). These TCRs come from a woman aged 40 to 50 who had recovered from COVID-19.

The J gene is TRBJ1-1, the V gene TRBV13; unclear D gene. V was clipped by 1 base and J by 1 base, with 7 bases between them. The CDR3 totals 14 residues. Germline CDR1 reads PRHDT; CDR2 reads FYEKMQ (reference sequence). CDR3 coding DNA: TGTGCCAGCAGCTTAGTACGGGAGAACACTGAAGCTTTCTTT. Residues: CASSLVRENTEAFF.

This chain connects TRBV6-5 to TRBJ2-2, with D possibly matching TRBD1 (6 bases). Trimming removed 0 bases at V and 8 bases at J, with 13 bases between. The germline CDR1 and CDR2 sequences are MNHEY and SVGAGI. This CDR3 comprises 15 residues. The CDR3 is CASSYSQGWVGELFF. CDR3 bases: TGTGCCAGCAGTTACTCACAGGGATGGGTGGGGGAGCTGTTTTTT.

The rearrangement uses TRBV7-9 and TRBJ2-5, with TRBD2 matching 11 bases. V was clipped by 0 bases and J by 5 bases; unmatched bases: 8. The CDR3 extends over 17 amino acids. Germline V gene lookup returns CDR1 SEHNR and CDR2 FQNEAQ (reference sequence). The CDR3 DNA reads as TGTGCCAGCAGCTTAGCCTACACTAGCGGGAGATGGGAGACCCAGTACTTC. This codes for CASSLAYTSGRWETQYF.

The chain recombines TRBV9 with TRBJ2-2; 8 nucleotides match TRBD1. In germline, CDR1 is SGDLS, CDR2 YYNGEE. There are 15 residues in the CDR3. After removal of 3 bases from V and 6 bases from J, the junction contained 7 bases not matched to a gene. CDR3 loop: CASSAGTGGSGELFF. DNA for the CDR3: TGTGCCAGCAGCGCAGGGACAGGAGGGTCCGGGGAGCTGTTTTTT.

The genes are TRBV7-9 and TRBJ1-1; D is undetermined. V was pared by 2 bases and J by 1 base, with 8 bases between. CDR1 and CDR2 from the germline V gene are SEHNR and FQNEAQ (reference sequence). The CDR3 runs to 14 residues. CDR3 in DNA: TGTGCCAGCAGCTTACAGGTCCCGAACACTGAAGCTTTCTTT. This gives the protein CASSLQVPNTEAFF.

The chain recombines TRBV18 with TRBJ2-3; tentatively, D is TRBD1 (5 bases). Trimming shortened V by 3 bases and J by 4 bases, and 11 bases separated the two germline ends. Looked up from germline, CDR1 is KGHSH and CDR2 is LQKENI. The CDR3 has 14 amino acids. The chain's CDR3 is CASSPGSRADTQYF. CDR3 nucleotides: TGTGCCAGCTCACCGGGCTCCAGGGCAGATACGCAGTATTTT.

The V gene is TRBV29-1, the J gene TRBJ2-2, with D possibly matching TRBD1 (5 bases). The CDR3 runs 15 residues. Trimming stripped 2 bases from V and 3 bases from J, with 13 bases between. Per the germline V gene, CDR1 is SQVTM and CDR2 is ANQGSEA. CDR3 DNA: TGCAGCGTTGAAATCCCAGGACATTACACCGGGGAGCTGTTTTTT. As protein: CSVEIPGHYTGELFF.

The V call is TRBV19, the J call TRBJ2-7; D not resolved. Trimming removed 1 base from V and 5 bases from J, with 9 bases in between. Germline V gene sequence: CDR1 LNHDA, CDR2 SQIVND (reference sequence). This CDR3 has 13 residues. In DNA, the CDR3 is TGTGCCAGTAGTATAGTGAACACCGACGAGCAGTACTTC. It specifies CASSIVNTDEQYF.

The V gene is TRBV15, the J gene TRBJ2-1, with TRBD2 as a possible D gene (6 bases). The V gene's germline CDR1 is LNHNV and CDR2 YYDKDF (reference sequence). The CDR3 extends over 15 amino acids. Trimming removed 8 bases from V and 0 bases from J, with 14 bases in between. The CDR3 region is CATPNGRSSYNEQFF. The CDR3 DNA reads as TGTGCCACCCCGAACGGGAGATCCTCCTACAATGAGCAGTTCTTC.

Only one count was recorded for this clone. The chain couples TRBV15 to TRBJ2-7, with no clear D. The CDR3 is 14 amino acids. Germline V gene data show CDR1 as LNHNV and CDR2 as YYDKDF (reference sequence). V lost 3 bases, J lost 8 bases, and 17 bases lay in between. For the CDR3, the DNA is TGTGCCACCAGCAGCCCCATGGGCGCATACAAGCAGTACTTC. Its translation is CATSSPMGAYKQYF.

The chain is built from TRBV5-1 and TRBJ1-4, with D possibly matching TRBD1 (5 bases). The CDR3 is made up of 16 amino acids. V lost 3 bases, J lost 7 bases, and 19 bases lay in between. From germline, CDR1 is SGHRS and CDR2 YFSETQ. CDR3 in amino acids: CASSYNPGTLGEKLFF. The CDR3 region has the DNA TGCGCCAGCAGCTATAACCCCGGGACTTTGGGTGAAAAACTGTTTTTT.

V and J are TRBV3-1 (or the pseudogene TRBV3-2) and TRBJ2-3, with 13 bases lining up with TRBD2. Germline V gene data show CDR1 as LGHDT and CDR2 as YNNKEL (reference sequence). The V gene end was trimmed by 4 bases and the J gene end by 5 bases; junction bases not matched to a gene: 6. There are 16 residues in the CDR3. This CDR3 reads CASSLVGLAGVDTQYF. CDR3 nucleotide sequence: TGTGCCAGCAGCCTAGTAGGACTAGCGGGAGTAGATACGCAGTATTTT.

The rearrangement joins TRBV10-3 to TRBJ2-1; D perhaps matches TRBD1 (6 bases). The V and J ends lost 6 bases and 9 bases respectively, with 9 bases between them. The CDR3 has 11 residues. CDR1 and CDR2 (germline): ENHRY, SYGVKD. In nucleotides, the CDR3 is TGTGCCATCAGAGGGGGAACTGAGCAGTTCTTC. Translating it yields CAIRGGTEQFF.

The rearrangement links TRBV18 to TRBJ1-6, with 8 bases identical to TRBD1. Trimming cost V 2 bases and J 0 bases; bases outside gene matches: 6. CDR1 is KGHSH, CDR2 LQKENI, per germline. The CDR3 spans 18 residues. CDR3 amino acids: CASSPLDRANSYNSPLHF. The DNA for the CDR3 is TGTGCCAGCTCACCATTGGACAGGGCGAACTCCTATAATTCACCCCTCCACTTT. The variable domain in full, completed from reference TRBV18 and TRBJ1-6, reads NAGVMQNPRHLVRRRGQEARLRCSPMKGHSHVYWYRQLPEEGLKFMVYLQKENIIDESGMPKERFSAEFPKEGPSILRIQQVVRGDSAAYFCASSPLDRANSYNSPLHFGNGTRLTVT.

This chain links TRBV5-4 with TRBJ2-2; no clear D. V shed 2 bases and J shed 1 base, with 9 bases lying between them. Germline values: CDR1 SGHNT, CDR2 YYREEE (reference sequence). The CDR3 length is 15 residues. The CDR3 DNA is TGTGCCAGCAGCTTAATTTCGGGGAACACCGGGGAGCTGTTTTTT. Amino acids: CASSLISGNTGELFF.

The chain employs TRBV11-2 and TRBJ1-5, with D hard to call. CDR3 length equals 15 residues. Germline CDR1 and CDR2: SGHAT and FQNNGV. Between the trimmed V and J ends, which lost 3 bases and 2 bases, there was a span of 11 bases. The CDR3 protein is CASSLEGMGNQPQHF. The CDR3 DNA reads TGTGCCAGCAGCTTGGAGGGTATGGGCAATCAGCCCCAGCATTTT.

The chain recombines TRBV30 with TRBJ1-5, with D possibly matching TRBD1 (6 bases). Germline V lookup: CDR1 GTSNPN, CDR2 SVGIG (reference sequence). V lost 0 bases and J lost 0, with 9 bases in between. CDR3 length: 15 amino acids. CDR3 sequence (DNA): TGTGCCTGGAGTGTATCAGGGGATAGCAATCAGCCCCAGCATTTT. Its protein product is CAWSVSGDSNQPQHF. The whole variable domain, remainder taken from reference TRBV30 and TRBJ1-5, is SQTIHQWPATLVQPVGSPLSLECTVEGTSNPNLYWYRQAAGRGLQLLFYSVGIGQISSEVPQNLSASRPQDRQFILSSKKLLLSDSGFYLCAWSVSGDSNQPQHFGDGTRLSIL.

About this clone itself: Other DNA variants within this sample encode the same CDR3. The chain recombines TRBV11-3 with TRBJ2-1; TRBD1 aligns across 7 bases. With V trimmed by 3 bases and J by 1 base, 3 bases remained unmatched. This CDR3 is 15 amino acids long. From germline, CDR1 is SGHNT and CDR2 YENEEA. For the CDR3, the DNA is TGTGCCAGCAGCTTGGGCAGGGGGTCCTACAATGAGCAGTTCTTC. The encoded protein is CASSLGRGSYNEQFF. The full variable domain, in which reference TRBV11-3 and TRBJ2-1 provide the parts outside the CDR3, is EAGVVQSPRYKIIEKKQPVAFWCNPISGHNTLYWYLQNLGQGPELLIRYENEEAVDDSQLPKDRFSAERLKGVDSTLKIQPAELGDSAVYLCASSLGRGSYNEQFFGPGTRLTVL.

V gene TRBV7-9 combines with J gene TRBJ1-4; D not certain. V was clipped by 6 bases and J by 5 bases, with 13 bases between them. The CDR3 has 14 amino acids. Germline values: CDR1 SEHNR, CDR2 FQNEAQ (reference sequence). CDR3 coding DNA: TGTGCCAGCAGTGCGGGCATCCGGAATGAAAAACTGTTTTTT. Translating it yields CASSAGIRNEKLFF. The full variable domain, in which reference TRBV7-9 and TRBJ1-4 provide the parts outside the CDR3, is DTGVSQNPRHKITKRGQNVTFRCDPISEHNRLYWYRQTLGQGPEFLTYFQNEAQLEKSRLLSDRFSAERPKGSFSTLEIQRTEQGDSAMYLCASSAGIRNEKLFFGSGTQLSVL.

The CDR3 sequence is CASGLPGAFF. The CDR3 nucleotides read TGTGCCAGCGGACTCCCTGGGGCTTTCTTT. This sequence joins TRBV6-5 and TRBJ1-1; D is uncertain. Germline CDR1 MNHEY, CDR2 SVGAGI. The CDR3 extends over 10 amino acids. The V end was cut by 8 bases, the J end by 11 bases, with 12 bases between.

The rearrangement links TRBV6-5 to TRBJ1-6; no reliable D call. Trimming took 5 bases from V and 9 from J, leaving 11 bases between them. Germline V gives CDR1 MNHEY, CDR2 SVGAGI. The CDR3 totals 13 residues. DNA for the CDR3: TGTGCCAGCAGTCTTCTCGGAGGTTCACCCCTCCACTTT. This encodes CASSLLGGSPLHF.

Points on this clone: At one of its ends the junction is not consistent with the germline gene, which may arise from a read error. The CDR3 bases are TGTGCTAGCAAACAGGGACAGGCGAACACCGGGGAGCTGTTTTTT. Its protein is CASKQGQANTGELFF. The chain employs TRBV7-7 and TRBJ2-2; TRBD1 aligns across 8 bases. The germline V gene has CDR1 SSHAT and CDR2 FNYEAQ (reference sequence). The CDR3 is 15 amino acids.

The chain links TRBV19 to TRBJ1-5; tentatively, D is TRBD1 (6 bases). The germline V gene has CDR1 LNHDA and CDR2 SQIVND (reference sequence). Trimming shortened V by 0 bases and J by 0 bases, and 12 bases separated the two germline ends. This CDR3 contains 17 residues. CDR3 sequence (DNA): TGTGCCAGTAGTATAGATCTGGGGACAAATAGCAATCAGCCCCAGCATTTT. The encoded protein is CASSIDLGTNSNQPQHF.

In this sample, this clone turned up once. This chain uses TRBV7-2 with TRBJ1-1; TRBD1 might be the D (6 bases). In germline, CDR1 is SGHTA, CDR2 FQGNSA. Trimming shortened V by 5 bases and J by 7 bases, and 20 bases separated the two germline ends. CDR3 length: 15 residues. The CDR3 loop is CASSLLLGAYDEAFF. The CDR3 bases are TGTGCCAGCAGCCTCCTCCTGGGGGCGTATGATGAAGCTTTCTTT.

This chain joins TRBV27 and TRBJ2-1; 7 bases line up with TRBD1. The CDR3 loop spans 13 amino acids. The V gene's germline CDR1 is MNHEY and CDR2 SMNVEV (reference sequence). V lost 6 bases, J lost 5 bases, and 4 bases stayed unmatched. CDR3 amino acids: CASRLTGNNEQFF. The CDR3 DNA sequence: TGTGCCAGCAGGCTGACAGGGAACAATGAGCAGTTCTTC.

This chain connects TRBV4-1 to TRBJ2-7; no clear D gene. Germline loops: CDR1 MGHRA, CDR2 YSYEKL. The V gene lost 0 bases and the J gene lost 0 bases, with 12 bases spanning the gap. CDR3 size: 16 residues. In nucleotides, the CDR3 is TGCGCCAGCAGCCAAGATGACTTTAGGAGCTCCTACGAGCAGTACTTC. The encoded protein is CASSQDDFRSSYEQYF.

The CDR3 loop reads CASSPDRLGGANVLTF. CDR3 in DNA: TGTGCCAGCAGCCCTGACAGGCTTGGTGGGGCCAACGTCCTGACTTTC. The chain joins TRBV11-1 to TRBJ2-6, with D possibly being TRBD1 (6 bases). The V gene's germline CDR1 is SGHAT and CDR2 FQDESV (reference sequence). V was clipped by 5 bases and J by 3 bases, with 14 bases between them. The CDR3 is made up of 16 amino acids.

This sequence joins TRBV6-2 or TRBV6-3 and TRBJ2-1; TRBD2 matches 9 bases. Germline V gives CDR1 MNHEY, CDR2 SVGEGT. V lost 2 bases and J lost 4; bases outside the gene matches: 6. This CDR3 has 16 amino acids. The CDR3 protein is CASSYDSLAGYNEQFF. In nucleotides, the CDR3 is TGTGCCAGCAGTTACGATTCGCTAGCGGGATACAATGAGCAGTTCTTC.

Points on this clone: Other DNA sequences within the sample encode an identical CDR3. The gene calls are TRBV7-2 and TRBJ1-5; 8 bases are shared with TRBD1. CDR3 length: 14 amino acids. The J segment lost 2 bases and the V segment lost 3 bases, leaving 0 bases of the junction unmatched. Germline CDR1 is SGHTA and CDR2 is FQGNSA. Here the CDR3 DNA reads TGTGCCAGCAGCTTGGGACAGGGCAATCAGCCCCAGCATTTT. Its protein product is CASSLGQGNQPQHF.

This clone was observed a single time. The CDR3 coding sequence is TGCGCCAGCAGTCAGGGGGCCGGCTATGGCTACACCTTC. This sequence encodes CASSQGAGYGYTF. The chain combines TRBV5-1 with TRBJ1-2; TRBD1 matches 8 bases. Per germline, CDR1 SGHRS and CDR2 YFSETQ. The CDR3 loop spans 13 amino acids. The V segment lost 5 bases and the J segment 4 bases; nucleotides outside the gene matches: 4.